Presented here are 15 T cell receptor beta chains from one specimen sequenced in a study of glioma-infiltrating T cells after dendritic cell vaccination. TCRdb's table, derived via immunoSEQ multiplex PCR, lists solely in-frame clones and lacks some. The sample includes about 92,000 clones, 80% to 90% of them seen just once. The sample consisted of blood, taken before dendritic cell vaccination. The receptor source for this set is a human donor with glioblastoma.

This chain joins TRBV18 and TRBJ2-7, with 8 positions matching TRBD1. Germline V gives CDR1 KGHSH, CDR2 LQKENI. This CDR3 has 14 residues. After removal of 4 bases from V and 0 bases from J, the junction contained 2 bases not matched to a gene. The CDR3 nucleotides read TGTGCCAGCTCACTGACAGGGGTCTCCTACGAGCAGTACTTC. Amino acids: CASSLTGVSYEQYF.

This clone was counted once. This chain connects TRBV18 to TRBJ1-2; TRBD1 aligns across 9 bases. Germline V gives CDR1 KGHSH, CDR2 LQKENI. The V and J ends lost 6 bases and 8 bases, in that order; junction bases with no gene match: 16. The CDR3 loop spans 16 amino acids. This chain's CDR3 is CASSDLGTGRSGGYTF. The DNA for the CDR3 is TGTGCCAGCTCTGACCTCGGGACAGGGCGATCGGGGGGCTACACCTTC. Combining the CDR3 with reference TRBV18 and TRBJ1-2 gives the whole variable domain NAGVMQNPRHLVRRRGQEARLRCSPMKGHSHVYWYRQLPEEGLKFMVYLQKENIIDESGMPKERFSAEFPKEGPSILRIQQVVRGDSAAYFCASSDLGTGRSGGYTFGSGTRLTVV.

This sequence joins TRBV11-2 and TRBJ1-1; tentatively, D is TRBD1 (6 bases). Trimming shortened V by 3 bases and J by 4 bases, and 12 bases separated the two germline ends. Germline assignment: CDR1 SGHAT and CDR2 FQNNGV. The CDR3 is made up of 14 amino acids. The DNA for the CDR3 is TGTGCCAGCAGCTTCTCGACACAGGGCACTGAAGCTTTCTTT. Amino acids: CASSFSTQGTEAFF.

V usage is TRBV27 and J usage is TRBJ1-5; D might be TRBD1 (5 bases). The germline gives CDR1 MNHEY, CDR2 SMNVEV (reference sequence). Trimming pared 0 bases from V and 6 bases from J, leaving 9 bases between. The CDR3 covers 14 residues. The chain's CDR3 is CASSLSRVSQPQHF. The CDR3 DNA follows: TGTGCCAGCAGTTTATCCAGGGTGAGTCAGCCCCAGCATTTT.

As DNA, the CDR3 is TGCGCCAGCAGCCAAGGCCTGTTACTTAGCACTGAAGCTTTCTTT. Translation gives CASSQGLLLSTEAFF. The chain links TRBV4-3 to TRBJ1-1; D not resolved. CDR1 and CDR2 (germline): LGHNA, YSLEER. V lost 1 base to trimming and J lost 4 bases, with 13 bases between them. The CDR3 is 15 amino acids.

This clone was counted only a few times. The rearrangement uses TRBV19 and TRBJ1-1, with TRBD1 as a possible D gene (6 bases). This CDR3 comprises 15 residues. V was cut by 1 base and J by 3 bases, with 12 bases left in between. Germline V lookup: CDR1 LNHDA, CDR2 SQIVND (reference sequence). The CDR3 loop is CASSIVKGQDTEAFF. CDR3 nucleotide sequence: TGTGCCAGTAGTATAGTAAAGGGACAAGACACTGAAGCTTTCTTT.

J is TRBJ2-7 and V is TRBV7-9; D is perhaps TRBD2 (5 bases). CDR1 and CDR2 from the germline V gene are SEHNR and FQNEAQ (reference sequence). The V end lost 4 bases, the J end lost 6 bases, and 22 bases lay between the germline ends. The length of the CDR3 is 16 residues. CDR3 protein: CASSSTEGSSSTEQYF. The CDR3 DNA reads TGTGCCAGCAGCTCCACCGAGGGCAGTTCCTCCACCGAGCAGTACTTC.

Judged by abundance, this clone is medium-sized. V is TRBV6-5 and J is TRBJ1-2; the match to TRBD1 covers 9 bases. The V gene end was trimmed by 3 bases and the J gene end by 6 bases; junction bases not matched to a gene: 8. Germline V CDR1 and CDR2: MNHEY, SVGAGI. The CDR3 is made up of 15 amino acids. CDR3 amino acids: CASSYTGTGSDGYTF. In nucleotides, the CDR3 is TGTGCCAGCAGTTATACCGGGACAGGGAGCGATGGCTACACCTTC.

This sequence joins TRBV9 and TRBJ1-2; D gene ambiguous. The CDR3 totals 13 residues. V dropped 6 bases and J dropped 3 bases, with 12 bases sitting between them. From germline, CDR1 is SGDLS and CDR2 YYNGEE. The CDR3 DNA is TGTGCCAGCACGAGATCCGCGTACTATGGCTACACCTTC. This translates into CASTRSAYYGYTF.

As DNA, the CDR3 is TGTGCCAGCTCACCACCTTCACTAGCGGGAGATGAGCAGTACTTC. It encodes CASSPPSLAGDEQYF. The V call is TRBV18, the J call TRBJ2-7; 11 bases agree with TRBD2. The CDR3 is made up of 15 amino acids. Germline loops: CDR1 KGHSH, CDR2 LQKENI. V gave up 0 bases and J gave up 7 bases; unmatched junction bases: 5.

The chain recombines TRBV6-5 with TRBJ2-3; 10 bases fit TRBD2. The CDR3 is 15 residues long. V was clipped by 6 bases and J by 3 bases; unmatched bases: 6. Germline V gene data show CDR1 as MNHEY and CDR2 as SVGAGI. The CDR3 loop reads CASRLSGGATDTQYF. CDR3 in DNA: TGTGCCAGCAGATTAAGCGGGGGGGCGACAGATACGCAGTATTTT.

CDR3 residues: CASSFGTPSAYEQYF. The DNA for the CDR3 is TGTGCCAGCAGCTTCGGGACCCCTAGCGCCTACGAGCAGTACTTC. The chain combines TRBV7-6 with TRBJ2-7, with D possibly TRBD2 on 6 matching bases. V dropped 3 bases and J dropped 2 bases, with 14 bases sitting between them. This CDR3 spans 15 amino acids. CDR1 SGHVS and CDR2 FNYEAQ come from the germline V gene.

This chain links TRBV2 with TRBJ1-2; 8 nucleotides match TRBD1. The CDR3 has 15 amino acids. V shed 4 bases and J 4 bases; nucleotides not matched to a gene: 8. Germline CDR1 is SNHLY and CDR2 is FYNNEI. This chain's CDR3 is CASSAGTGQGYGYTF. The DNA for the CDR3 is TGTGCCAGCAGTGCCGGGACAGGCCAGGGCTATGGCTACACCTTC.

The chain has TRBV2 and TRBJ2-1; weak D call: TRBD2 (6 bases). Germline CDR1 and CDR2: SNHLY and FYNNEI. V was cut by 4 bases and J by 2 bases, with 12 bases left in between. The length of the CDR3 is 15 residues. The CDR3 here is CASSANGGTYNEQFF. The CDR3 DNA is TGTGCCAGCAGTGCGAACGGAGGGACCTACAATGAGCAGTTCTTC.

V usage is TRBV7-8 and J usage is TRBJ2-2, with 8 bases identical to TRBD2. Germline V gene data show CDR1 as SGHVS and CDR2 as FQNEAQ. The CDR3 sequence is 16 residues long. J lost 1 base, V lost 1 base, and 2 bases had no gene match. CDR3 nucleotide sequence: TGTGCCAGCAGCTTAGTAGCGGGGCTGAACACCGGGGAGCTGTTTTTT. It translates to CASSLVAGLNTGELFF.